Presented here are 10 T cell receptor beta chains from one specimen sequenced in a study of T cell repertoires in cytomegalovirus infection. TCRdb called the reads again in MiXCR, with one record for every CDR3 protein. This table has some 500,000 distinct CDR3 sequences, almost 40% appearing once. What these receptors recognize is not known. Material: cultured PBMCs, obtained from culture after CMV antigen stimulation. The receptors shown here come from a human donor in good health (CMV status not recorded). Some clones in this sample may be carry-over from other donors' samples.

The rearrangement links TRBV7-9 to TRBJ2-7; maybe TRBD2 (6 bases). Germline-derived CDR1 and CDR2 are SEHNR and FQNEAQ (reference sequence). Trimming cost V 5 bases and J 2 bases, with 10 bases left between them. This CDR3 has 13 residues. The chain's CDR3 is CASSPRETYEQYF. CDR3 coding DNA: TGTGCCAGCAGCCCCCGGGAGACCTACGAGCAGTACTTC. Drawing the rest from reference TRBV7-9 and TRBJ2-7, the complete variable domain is DTGVSQNPRHKITKRGQNVTFRCDPISEHNRLYWYRQTLGQGPEFLTYFQNEAQLEKSRLLSDRFSAERPKGSFSTLEIQRTEQGDSAMYLCASSPRETYEQYFGPGTRLTVT.

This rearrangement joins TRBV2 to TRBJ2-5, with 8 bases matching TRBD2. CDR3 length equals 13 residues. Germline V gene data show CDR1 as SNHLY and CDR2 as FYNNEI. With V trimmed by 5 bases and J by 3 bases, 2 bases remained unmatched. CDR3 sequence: CASSREGEETQYF. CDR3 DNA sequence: TGTGCCAGCAGTCGGGAGGGAGAAGAGACCCAGTACTTC.

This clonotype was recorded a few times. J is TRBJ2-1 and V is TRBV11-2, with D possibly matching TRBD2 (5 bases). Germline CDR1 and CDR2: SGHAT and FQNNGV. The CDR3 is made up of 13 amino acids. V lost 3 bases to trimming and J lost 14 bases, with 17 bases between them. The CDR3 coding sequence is TGTGCCAGCAGCTTGGACTCTGCCATCGGGGAGTTCTTC. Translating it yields CASSLDSAIGEFF.

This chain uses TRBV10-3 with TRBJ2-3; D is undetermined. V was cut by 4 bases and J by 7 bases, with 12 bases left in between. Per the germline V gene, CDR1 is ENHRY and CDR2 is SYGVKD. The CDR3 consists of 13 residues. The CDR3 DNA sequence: TGTGCCATCAGTGCCGGGCGTTGGTATACGCAGTATTTT. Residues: CAISAGRWYTQYF.

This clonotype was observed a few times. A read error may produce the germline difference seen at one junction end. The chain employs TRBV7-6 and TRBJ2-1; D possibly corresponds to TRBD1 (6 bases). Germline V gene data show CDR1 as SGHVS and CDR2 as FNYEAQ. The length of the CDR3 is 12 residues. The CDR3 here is CASSSLTGQKIF. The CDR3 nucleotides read TGTGCCAGCAGCTCCTTGACGGGACAAAAAATCTTC. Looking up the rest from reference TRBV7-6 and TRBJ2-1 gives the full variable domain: GAGVSQSPRYKVTKRGQDVALRCDPISGHVSLYWYRQALGQGPEFLTYFNYEAQQDKSGLPNDRFSAERPEGSISTLTIQRTEQRDSAMYRCASSSLTGQKIFGPGTRLTVL.

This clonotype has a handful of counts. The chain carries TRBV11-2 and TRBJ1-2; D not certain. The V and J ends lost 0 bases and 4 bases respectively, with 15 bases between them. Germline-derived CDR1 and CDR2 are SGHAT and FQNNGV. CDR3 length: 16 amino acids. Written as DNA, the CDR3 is TGTGCCAGCAGCTTAGAATCGGCGGGTTCCGGCTATGGCTACACCTTC. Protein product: CASSLESAGSGYGYTF.

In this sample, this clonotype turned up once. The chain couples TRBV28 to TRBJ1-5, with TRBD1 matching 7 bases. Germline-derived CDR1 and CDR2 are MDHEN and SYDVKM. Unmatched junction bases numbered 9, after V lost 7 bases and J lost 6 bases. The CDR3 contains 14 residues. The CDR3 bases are TGTGCCAGCACCCCGACAGGGCTAGGTCAGCCCCAGCATTTT. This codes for CASTPTGLGQPQHF.

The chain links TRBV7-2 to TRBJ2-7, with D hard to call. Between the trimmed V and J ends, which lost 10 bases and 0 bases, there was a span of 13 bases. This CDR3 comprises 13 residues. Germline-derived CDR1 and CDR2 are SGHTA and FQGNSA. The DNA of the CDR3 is TGTGCCACCGCTCCTTTGGTCTCCTACGAGCAGTACTTC. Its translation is CATAPLVSYEQYF.

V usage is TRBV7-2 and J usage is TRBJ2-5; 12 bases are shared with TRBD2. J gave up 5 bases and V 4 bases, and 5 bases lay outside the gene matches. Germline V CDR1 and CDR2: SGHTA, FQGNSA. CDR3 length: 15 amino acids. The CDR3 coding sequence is TGTGCCAGCAGCTCCCGGACTAGCGGGGCGGAGACCCAGTACTTC. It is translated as CASSSRTSGAETQYF.

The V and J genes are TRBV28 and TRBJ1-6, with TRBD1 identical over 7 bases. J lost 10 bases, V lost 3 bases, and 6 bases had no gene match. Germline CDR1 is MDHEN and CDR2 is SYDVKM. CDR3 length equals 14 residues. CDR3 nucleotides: TGTGCCAGCAGTTTTTCAGGGGGAGGATCACCCCTCCACTTT. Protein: CASSFSGGGSPLHF.